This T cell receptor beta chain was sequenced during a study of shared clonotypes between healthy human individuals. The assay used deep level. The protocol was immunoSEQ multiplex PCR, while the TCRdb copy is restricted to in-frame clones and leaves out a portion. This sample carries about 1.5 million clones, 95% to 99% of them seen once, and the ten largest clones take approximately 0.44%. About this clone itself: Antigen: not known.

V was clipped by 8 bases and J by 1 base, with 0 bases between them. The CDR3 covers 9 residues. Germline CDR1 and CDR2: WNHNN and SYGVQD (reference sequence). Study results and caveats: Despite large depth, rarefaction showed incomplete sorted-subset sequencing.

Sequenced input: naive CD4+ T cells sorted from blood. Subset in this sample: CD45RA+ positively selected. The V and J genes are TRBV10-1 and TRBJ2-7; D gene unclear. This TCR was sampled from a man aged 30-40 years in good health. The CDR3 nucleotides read TGCGCCAGCTCCTACGAGCAGTACTTC. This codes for CASSYEQYF.